These 10 T cell receptor beta chains were all obtained from the same sample, sequenced in a study of shared clonotypes between healthy human individuals. TCRdb's copy holds only in-frame clones and misses some; the assay was immunoSEQ multiplex PCR. The data hold some 240,000 clones, with approximately 65% observed a single time. Material for sequencing was memory CD4+ T cells sorted from blood. Specified subset: CD45RA-negative fraction. These receptors originate from a man aged 30 to 45 in good health.

This chain connects TRBV2 to TRBJ1-5, with D perhaps matching TRBD1 (5 bases). The CDR3 contains 14 residues. V was pared by 7 bases and J by 7 bases, with 17 bases between. Per germline, CDR1 SNHLY and CDR2 FYNNEI. Here the CDR3 DNA reads TGTGCCAGCATGCAAGCAGGGAGCGGACAGCCCCAGCATTTT. This gives the protein CASMQAGSGQPQHF.

This clone occurred a few times. V gene TRBV27 combines with J gene TRBJ1-2; 12 nucleotides agree with TRBD1. V lost 4 bases to trimming and J lost 3 bases; unmatched junction nucleotides: 6. CDR3 length: 16 amino acids. CDR1 MNHEY and CDR2 SMNVEV come from the germline V gene (reference sequence). In nucleotides, the CDR3 is TGTGCCAGCAGTTCCCTCCGGGACAGGGGGCACTATGGCTACACCTTC. Amino acids: CASSSLRDRGHYGYTF.

The rearrangement joins TRBV5-1 to TRBJ1-1; D call uncertain. Germline V gene data show CDR1 as SGHRS and CDR2 as YFSETQ. V shed 0 bases and J shed 4 bases, with 4 bases lying between them. There are 12 residues in the CDR3. The CDR3 sequence is CASSLVGTEAFF. CDR3 DNA sequence: TGCGCCAGCAGCTTGGTTGGCACTGAAGCTTTCTTT.

The chain joins TRBV5-1 to TRBJ2-5, with D perhaps assigned TRBD1 or TRBD2 (5 bases each). The ends were cut back, 0 bases at V and 2 bases at J, with 11 bases in the middle. CDR3 length: 15 amino acids. The germline V gene encodes CDR1 SGHRS and CDR2 YFSETQ. CDR3 residues: CASSLAGTSQETQYF. The CDR3 nucleotides read TGCGCCAGCAGCTTGGCAGGGACCTCACAAGAGACCCAGTACTTC.

The chain is built from TRBV5-1 and TRBJ2-7; 7 nucleotides align to TRBD2. Trimming removed 3 bases from V and 4 bases from J; junction bases left unmatched: 4. CDR3 length: 13 amino acids. From germline, CDR1 is SGHRS and CDR2 YFSETQ. The CDR3 region has the DNA TGCGCCAGCAGCTCTAGCGGAAAGTACGAGCAGTACTTC. Residues: CASSSSGKYEQYF.

This chain joins TRBV11-2 and TRBJ2-3; 8 bases are a match to TRBD1. Germline CDR1 and CDR2: SGHAT and FQNNGV. V dropped 4 bases and J dropped 5; count of bases not matched to a gene: 8. The length of the CDR3 is 15 residues. In DNA form, the CDR3 reads TGTGCCAGCAGCTCGGACCTCAGGGGGCAAGATACGCAGTATTTT. Encoded protein: CASSSDLRGQDTQYF.

V and J are TRBV19 and TRBJ2-1; D possibly matches TRBD1 or TRBD2 (5 bases each). V dropped 3 bases and J dropped 9 bases, with 12 bases sitting between them. Germline V gene sequence: CDR1 LNHDA, CDR2 SQIVND (reference sequence). The CDR3 is 13 residues long. The DNA of the CDR3 is TGTGCCAGTAGTATCCTAGGGGAGAGTGAGCAGTTCTTC. This codes for CASSILGESEQFF.

Only a few counts were recorded for this clone. The rearrangement uses TRBV5-4 and TRBJ2-3; 7 bases match TRBD2. J gave up 6 bases and V 0 bases, and 7 bases lay outside the gene matches. The CDR3 loop spans 15 amino acids. Germline V gene sequence: CDR1 SGHNT, CDR2 YYREEE (reference sequence). The CDR3 loop reads CASSLGRAGADTQYF. The CDR3 nucleotides are TGTGCCAGCAGCTTGGGTAGGGCGGGAGCGGATACGCAGTATTTT.

V usage is TRBV10-1 and J usage is TRBJ2-7; 7 bases are a match to TRBD1. The germline V gene encodes CDR1 WNHNN and CDR2 SYGVQD (reference sequence). The CDR3 consists of 13 residues. The trim removed 4 bases at V and 2 bases at J, leaving 2 bases unmatched. The CDR3 spells CASSVGTAYEQYF. CDR3 sequence (DNA): TGCGCCAGCAGTGTTGGGACAGCCTACGAGCAGTACTTC.

The chain is built from TRBV19 and TRBJ2-5, with 9 bases matching TRBD2. The CDR3 has 14 amino acids. CDR1 is LNHDA and CDR2 is SQIVND in the germline V gene (reference sequence). V lost 7 bases and J lost 4; bases outside the gene matches: 7. The CDR3 loop reads CASNSGRGRETQYF. DNA for the CDR3: TGTGCCAGTAATAGCGGGAGAGGAAGAGAGACCCAGTACTTC. Full variable domain (outside the CDR3, taken from reference TRBV19 and TRBJ2-5): DGGITQSPKYLFRKEGQNVTLSCEQNLNHDAMYWYRQDPGQGLRLIYYSQIVNDFQKGDIAEGYSVSREKKESFPLTVTSAQKNPTAFYLCASNSGRGRETQYFGPGTRLLVL.